This TCR beta chain was recovered during a study of T-cell memory formation after mild COVID-19. The V gene's germline CDR1 is SGHRS and CDR2 YFSETQ. The CDR3 covers 16 residues. Trimming took off 0 bases at V and 9 bases at J, with 19 bases between the two ends. The table lists this clonotype with a few counts. One entry per CDR3 protein, called by TCRdb with MiXCR from the 5' RACE reads. Of fewer than 500,000 distinct CDR3 sequences listed, about 23% are singletons. J is TRBJ2-1 and V is TRBV5-1; possible D gene TRBD1, 6 bases. This receptor was taken from an adult woman who had mild COVID-19 (a few samples of this study predate the infection). Cell type and time point are not known. Material: PBMCs or a T cell subset sorted from them (not recorded which). CDR3 sequence: CASSLEKTNRVGEQFF. For the CDR3, the DNA is TGCGCCAGCAGCTTGGAAAAAACCAACAGGGTAGGTGAGCAGTTCTTC.